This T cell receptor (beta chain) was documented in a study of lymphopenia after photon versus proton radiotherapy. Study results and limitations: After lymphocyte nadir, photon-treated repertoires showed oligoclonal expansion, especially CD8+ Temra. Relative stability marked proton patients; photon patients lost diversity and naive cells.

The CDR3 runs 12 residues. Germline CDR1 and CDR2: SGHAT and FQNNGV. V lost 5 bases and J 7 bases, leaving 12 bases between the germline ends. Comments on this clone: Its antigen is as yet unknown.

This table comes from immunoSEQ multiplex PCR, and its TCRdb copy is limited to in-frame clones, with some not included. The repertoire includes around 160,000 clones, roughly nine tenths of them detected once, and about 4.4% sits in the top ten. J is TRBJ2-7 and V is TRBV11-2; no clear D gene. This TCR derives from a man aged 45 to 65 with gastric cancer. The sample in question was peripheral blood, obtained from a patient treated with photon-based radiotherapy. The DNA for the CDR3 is TGTGCCAGCAGCCCGCACCCCGGTGAGCAGTACTTC. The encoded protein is CASSPHPGEQYF.